This T cell receptor (beta chain) was sequenced during a study of graft-versus-host responses after intestinal transplantation. Turning to the study itself: Recipients had transplants, and these were multivisceral, liver-intestinal, or isolated intestinal. Among the recipients, all got anti-thymocyte globulin induction and then tacrolimus and steroids for roughly three years. General study points: GvH clonotypes were identified within recipient marrow, with a subset emerging first in ileum or blood. Graft-donor T cell macrochimerism coincided with high graft-versus-host to host-versus-graft clonal ratios in allografts.

The method was immunoSEQ multiplex PCR; TCRdb's version includes in-frame clones alone and lacks a portion of them. In the table there are about 27,000 clones, more than 90% of which are singletons. V was trimmed by 4 bases and J by 5 bases, leaving 12 bases between them. Germline CDR1 and CDR2: LGHNA and YSLEER. This CDR3 is 14 amino acids long. In regard to this clone: Its antigen is undetermined.

The rearrangement joins TRBV4-3 to TRBJ1-5; D unresolved. This clonotype was sampled from a human patient who received an intestinal transplant, so some T cells may come from the graft donor. Source: PBMCs, taken 30 days after intestinal transplant. CDR3 sequence reads: CASSPSRGDQPQHF. Here the CDR3 DNA reads TGCGCCAGCAGCCCATCCCGGGGTGATCAGCCCCAGCATTTT.